This T cell receptor beta chain was recovered during a study of T-cell reconstitution after alpha-beta-depleted transplantation in children. The CDR3 totals 14 residues. Germline trimming cut 8 bases from V and 9 bases from J; bases unmatched to any gene: 11. CDR1 is SQVTM and CDR2 is ANQGSEA in the germline V gene. Many counts were recorded for this clonotype. Preparing the TCRbeta library involved the use of unique molecular identifiers. TCRdb re-analysed the PCR reads in MiXCR, keeping a single row per CDR3 protein. This sample has over 300,000 distinct CDR3 sequences; about a tenth occur once, and the top ten carry 2% to 2.5%.

The TCR sequence derives from a human donor who donated a stem cell graft to a child with acute lymphoblastic leukemia. The sample here was PBMCs from the stem cell graft donor, taken from the stem cell graft. The chain is built from TRBV29-1 and TRBJ2-1; 12 positions agree with TRBD2. The CDR3 sequence: CSLKLAGGIVEQFF. The CDR3 nucleotides read TGCAGCCTGAAACTAGCGGGAGGAATAGTTGAGCAGTTCTTC.